Reported below is one T cell receptor (beta chain). Its antigen is currently unknown. The V end was cut by 7 bases, the J end by 6 bases, with 18 bases between. Germline V gene sequence: CDR1 MNHNY, CDR2 SVGAGI (reference sequence). The CDR3 sequence is 14 residues long. Libraries for TCRalpha and TCRbeta carried sample barcodes and unique molecular identifiers via 5'RACE. TCRdb reprocessed the 5' RACE reads with MiXCR, giving one entry per CDR3 protein. The table includes hundreds of thousands of distinct CDR3 sequences, 18% detected once. This sample is part of a study of T-cell memory formation after mild COVID-19. Study conclusions and caveats: Memory from before infection featured some responding clones, which suggests cross-reactive memory joined. Chiefly within CM and EM were the contracting CD4+ clones; CD8+ ones were within EMRA.

Sequenced material: PBMCs or a T cell subset sorted from them (not recorded which). This chain uses TRBV6-6 with TRBJ1-1; weak D call: TRBD1 (5 bases). This receptor was identified in an adult woman who had mild COVID-19 (a few samples of this study predate the infection). Cell type and time point are not known. The CDR3 loop is CASTLGEGWAEAFF. The CDR3, as DNA: TGTGCCAGCACCCTGGGGGAGGGGTGGGCTGAAGCTTTCTTT.